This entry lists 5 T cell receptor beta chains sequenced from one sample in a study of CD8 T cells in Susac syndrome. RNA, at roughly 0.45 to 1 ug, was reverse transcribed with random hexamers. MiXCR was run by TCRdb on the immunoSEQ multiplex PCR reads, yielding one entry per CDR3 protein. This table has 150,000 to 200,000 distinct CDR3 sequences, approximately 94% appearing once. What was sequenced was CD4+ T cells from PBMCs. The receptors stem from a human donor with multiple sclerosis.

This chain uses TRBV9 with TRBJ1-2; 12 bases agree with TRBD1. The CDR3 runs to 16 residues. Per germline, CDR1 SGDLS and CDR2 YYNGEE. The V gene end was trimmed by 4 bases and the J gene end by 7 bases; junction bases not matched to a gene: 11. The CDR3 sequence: CASSPGQGAPSAGYTF. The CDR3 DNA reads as TGTGCCAGCAGCCCGGGACAGGGGGCTCCCTCGGCTGGCTACACCTTC.

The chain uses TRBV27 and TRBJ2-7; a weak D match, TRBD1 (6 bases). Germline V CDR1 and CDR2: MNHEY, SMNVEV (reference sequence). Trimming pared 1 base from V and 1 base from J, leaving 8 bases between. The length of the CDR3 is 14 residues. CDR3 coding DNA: TGTGCCAGCAGTTTATACCAGGGGTCCTACGAGCAGTACTTC. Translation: CASSLYQGSYEQYF.

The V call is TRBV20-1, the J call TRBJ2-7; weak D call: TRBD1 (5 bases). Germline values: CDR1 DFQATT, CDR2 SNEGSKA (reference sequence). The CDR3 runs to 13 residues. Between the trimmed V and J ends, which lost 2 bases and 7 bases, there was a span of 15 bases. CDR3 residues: CSARFLTPGEQYF. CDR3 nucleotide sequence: TGCAGTGCTAGATTCCTGACTCCAGGGGAGCAGTACTTC.

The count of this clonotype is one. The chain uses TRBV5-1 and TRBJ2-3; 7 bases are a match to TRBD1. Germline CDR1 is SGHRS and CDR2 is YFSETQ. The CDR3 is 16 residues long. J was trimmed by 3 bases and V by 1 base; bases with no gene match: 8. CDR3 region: CASSLNPGQLTDTQYF. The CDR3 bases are TGCGCCAGCAGCTTGAATCCGGGACAGTTGACAGATACGCAGTATTTT.

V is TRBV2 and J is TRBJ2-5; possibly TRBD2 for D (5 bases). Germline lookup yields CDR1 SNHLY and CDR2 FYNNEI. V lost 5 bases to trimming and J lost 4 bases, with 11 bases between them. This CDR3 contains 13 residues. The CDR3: CASSSLVGETQYF. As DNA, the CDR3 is TGTGCCAGCAGTTCACTAGTAGGAGAGACCCAGTACTTC.